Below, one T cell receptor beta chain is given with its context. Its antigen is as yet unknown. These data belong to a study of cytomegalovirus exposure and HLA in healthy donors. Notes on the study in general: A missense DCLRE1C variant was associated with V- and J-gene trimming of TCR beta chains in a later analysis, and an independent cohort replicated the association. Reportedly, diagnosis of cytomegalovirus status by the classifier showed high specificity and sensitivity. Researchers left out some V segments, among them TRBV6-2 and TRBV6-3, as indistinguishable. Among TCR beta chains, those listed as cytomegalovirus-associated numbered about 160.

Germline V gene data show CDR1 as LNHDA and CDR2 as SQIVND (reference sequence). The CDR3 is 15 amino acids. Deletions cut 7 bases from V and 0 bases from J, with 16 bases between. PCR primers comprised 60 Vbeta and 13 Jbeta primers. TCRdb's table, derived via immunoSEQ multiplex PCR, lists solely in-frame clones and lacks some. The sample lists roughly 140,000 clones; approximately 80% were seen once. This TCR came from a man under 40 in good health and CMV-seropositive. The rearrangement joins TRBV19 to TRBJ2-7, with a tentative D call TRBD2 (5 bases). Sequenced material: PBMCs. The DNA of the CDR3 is TGTGCCAGTAAAGGCGATCATGCGGGCTCCTACGAGCAGTACTTC. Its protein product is CASKGDHAGSYEQYF.